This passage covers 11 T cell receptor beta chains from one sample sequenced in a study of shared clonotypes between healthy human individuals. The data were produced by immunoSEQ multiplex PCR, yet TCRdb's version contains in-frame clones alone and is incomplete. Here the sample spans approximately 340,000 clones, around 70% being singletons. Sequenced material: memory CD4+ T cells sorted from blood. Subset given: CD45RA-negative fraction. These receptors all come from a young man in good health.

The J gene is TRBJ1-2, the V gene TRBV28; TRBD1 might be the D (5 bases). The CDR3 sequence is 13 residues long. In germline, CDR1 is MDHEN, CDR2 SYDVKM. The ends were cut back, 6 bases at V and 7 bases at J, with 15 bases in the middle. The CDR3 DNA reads TGTGCCAGCAGCCGACCGGGGGTCGGTGGCTACACCTTC. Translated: CASSRPGVGGYTF.

This chain's CDR3 is CSVGGWDTRNTEAFF. The CDR3, as DNA: TGCAGCGTTGGAGGGTGGGACACCCGGAACACTGAAGCTTTCTTT. This sequence joins TRBV29-1 and TRBJ1-1, with TRBD1 as a possible D gene (6 bases). Per germline, CDR1 SQVTM and CDR2 ANQGSEA. V was cut by 4 bases and J by 1 base, with 16 bases left in between. This CDR3 contains 15 residues.

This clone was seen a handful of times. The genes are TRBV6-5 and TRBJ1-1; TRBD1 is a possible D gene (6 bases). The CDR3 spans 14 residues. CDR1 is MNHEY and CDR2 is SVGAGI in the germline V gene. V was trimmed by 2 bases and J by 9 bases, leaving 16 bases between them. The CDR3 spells CASSYIGQPQKAFF. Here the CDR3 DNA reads TGTGCCAGCAGTTACATAGGACAGCCGCAGAAAGCTTTCTTT.

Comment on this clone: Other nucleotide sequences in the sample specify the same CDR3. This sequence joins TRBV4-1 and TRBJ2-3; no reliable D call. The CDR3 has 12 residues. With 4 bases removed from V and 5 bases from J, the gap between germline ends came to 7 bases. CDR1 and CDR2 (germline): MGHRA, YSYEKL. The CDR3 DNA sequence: TGCGCCAGCAGCCCTTCGGGAGATACGCAGTATTTT. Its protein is CASSPSGDTQYF.

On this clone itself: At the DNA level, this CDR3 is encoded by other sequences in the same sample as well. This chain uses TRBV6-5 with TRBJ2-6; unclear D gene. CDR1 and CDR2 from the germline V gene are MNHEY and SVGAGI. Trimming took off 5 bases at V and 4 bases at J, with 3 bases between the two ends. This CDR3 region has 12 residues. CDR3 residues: CASSPGANVLTF. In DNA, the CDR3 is TGTGCCAGCAGTCCCGGGGCCAACGTCCTGACTTTC.

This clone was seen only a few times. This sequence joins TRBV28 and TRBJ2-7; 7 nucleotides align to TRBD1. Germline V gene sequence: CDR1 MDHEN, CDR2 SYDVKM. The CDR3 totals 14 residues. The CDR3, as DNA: TGTTCTACTAACCCCCCCGACAGGGTGGACGAGCAGTACTTC. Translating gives CSTNPPDRVDEQYF. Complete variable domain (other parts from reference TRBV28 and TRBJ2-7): DVKVTQSSRYLVKRTGEKVFLECVQDMDHENMFWYRQDPGLGLRLIYFSYDVKMKEKGDIPEGYSVSREKKERFSLILESASTNQTSMYLCSTNPPDRVDEQYFGPGTRLTVT.

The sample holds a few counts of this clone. The CDR3 loop reads CASGWAREGEQYF. CDR3 in DNA: TGTGCCAGCGGATGGGCGAGGGAGGGCGAGCAGTACTTC. This chain links TRBV7-9 with TRBJ2-7; 7 bases align to TRBD2. The V segment lost 8 bases and the J segment 6 bases; nucleotides outside the gene matches: 10. There are 13 residues in the CDR3. Looked up from germline, CDR1 is SEHNR and CDR2 is FQNEAQ (reference sequence).

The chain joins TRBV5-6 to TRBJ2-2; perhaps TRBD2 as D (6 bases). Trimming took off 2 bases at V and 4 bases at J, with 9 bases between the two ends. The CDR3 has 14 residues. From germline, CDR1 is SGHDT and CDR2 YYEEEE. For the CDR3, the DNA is TGTGCCAGCAGCTTTAGGGGAGGCACCGGGGAGCTGTTTTTT. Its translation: CASSFRGGTGELFF.

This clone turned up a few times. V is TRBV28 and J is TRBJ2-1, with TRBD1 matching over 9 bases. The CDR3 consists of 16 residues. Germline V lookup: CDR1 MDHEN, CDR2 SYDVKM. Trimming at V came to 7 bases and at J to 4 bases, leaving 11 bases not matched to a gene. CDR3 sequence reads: CASNSYGTGPYNEQFF. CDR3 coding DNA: TGTGCCAGCAATTCCTACGGGACAGGGCCATACAATGAGCAGTTCTTC.

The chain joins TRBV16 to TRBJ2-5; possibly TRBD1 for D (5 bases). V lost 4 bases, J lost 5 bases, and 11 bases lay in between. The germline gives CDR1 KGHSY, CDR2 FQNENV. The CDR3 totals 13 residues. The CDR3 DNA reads TGTGCCAGCAGCCTTACAGGAGAGGAGACCCAGTACTTC. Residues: CASSLTGEETQYF.

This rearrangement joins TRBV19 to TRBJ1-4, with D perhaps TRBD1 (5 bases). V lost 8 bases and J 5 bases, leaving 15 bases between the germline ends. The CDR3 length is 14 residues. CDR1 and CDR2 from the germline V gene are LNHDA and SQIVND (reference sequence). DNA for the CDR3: TGTGCCAGTCGAAACCAGGGTGGAAATGAAAAACTGTTTTTT. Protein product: CASRNQGGNEKLFF.